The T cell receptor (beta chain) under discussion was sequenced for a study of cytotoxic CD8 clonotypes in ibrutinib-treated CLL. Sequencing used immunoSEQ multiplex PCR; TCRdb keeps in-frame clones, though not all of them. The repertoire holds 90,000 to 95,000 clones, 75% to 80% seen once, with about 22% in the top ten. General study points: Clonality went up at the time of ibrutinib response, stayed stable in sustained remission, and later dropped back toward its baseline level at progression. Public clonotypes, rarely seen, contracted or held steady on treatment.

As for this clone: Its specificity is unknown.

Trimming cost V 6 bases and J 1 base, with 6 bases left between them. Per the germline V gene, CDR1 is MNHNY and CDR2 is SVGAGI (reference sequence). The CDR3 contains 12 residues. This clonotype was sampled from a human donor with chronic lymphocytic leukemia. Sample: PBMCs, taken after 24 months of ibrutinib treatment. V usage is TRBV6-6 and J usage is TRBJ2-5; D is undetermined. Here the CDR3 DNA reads TGTGCCAGCAGCCCAGCCCAAGAGACCCAGTACTTC. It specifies CASSPAQETQYF.